The sequence of this T cell receptor (beta chain) was determined in a study of OX40 agonist ivuxolimab in advanced cancers. In the study overall: The patients got ivuxolimab, which is an agonistic anti-OX40 (CD134) antibody.

Study results and caveats: Researchers report that CD8+ T cells had, on average, more expanded clones than CD4+. Also showing low normalized T-cell clonal expansion were some of the nonresponders. Both CD4+ and CD8+ T cell populations in blood had undergone clonal expansion by week 6 at 0.1 to 3.0 mg/kg.

Worth noting for this clone: No antigen is known for it.

V lost 0 bases and J lost 4; bases outside the gene matches: 9. CDR1 is MGHRA, CDR2 YSYEKL, per germline. The CDR3 loop spans 17 amino acids. Assay used: immunoSEQ multiplex PCR; TCRdb lists only in-frame clones, some missing. The sample carries fewer than 70,000 clones, approximately 89% recorded once. The J gene is TRBJ2-7, the V gene TRBV4-1; 10 nucleotides align to TRBD1. Sequences were derived from CD4+ or CD8+ T cells sorted from blood, sampled in a trial of the OX40 agonist ivuxolimab. The receptor was derived from an adult with an advanced solid tumor such as melanoma, head and neck, liver or kidney cancer. The DNA of the CDR3 is TGCGCCAGCAGCCAAGATTTCCGGGACAGGGGTTTTTACGAGCAGTACTTC. Translating it yields CASSQDFRDRGFYEQYF.